This T cell receptor beta chain stems from a study of blood T cell repertoires in COVID-19. Methods used by the authors: Reference gene primer amplification in the assay estimated nucleated cell counts. Libraries were prepared by immunoSEQ multiplex PCR; TCRdb keeps only in-frame clonotypes and omits some of them. D and trimming come from the DNA, and the V and J calls and clone size come from that table. Of some 460,000 clones listed, 70% to 90% are singletons. After removal of 4 bases from V and 0 bases from J, the junction contained 3 bases not matched to a gene. Germline V lookup: CDR1 MRHNA, CDR2 SNTAGT. The CDR3 covers 15 residues.

The rearrangement joins TRBV6-4 to TRBJ2-5, with 9 bases identical to TRBD2. Sequencing was done on a sample of PBMCs or T cells enriched from blood (not recorded which). The receptor comes from a young woman with acute COVID-19. The CDR3 sequence: CASSVSGGNQETQYF. Here the CDR3 DNA reads TGTGCCAGCAGTGTCAGCGGGGGGAACCAAGAGACCCAGTACTTC.